A selection of T cell receptor beta chains follows, all from one sample in a study of T cells in Graves' hyperthyroidism and ophthalmopathy. TCRdb re-analysed the multiplex PCR reads in MiXCR, keeping a single row per CDR3 protein. The sample yields fewer than 900,000 distinct CDR3 sequences, approximately 16% seen once. The sample was blood. The receptor source for this set is a young man with Graves' hyperthyroidism. Both conserved end residues are part of each CDR3. Fields, in order: D gene, clone size, V gene, J gene, CDR3 protein, CDR3 DNA. D genes are given only for firm matches. Clone size is stated in some rows and not others, as once, few, many or a class when expanded.

>TRBD2|.|TRBV4-3|TRBJ2-1
CASSQDRTSPNEQFF
TGCGCCAGCAGCCAAGATAGGACTAGCCCCAATGAGCAGTTCTTC
>.|many|TRBV12-3/TRBV12-4|TRBJ2-5
CASSLTQGGQETQYF
TGTGCCAGCAGTTTAACTCAGGGGGGGCAAGAGACCCAGTACTTC
>.|many|TRBV18|TRBJ2-5
CASSPSGPRETQYF
TGTGCCAGCTCACCTAGCGGCCCCCGGGAGACCCAGTACTTC
>.|.|TRBV29-1|TRBJ1-1
CSVEVRGATEAFF
TGCAGCGTTGAAGTACGGGGGGCCACTGAAGCTTTCTTT
>TRBD1|few|TRBV29-1|TRBJ2-3
CSVSGTGELGDTQYF
TGCAGCGTATCAGGGACAGGGGAATTGGGAGATACGCAGTATTTT
>TRBD1|few|TRBV3-1|TRBJ1-2
CASSQARGDYGYTF
TGTGCCAGCAGCCAAGCCAGGGGGGACTATGGCTACACCTTC
>.|.|TRBV6-1|TRBJ1-2
CASGHPRGYGYTF
TGTGCCAGCGGACACCCGAGGGGCTATGGCTACACCTTC
>.|many|TRBV18|TRBJ1-1
CASSPGQMNTEAFF
TGTGCCAGCTCACCTGGACAGATGAACACTGAAGCTTTCTTT
>.|few|TRBV10-3|TRBJ1-1
CAISDAPGYEAFF
TGTGCCATCAGTGATGCCCCGGGATACGAAGCTTTCTTT
>TRBD2|many|TRBV2|TRBJ2-1
CASSAYGTSGIHEQFF
TGTGCCAGCAGTGCTTACGGGACTAGCGGGATTCATGAGCAGTTCTTC
>.|.|TRBV29-1|TRBJ1-1
CSVARDRPLNTEAFF
TGCAGCGTTGCCCGGGACCGCCCCTTGAACACTGAAGCTTTCTTT
>.|many|TRBV2|TRBJ1-1
CASSGLRDTEAFF
TGTGCCAGCTCGGGACTTCGAGACACTGAAGCTTTCTTT
>.|many|TRBV28|TRBJ2-7
CASSLGPAYEQYF
TGTGCCAGCAGTTTAGGGCCCGCCTACGAGCAGTACTTC
>TRBD1|.|TRBV10-3|TRBJ2-7
CATRGQGIPEQYF
TGTGCCACCCGCGGACAGGGGATCCCCGAGCAGTACTTC
>.|many|TRBV5-6|TRBJ2-7
CASSLRIDGSYEQYF
TGTGCCAGCAGCTTAAGGATCGACGGATCCTACGAGCAGTACTTC
>.|many|TRBV3-1|TRBJ2-3
CASTPNRGDTQYF
TGTGCCAGCACGCCAAACCGGGGAGATACGCAGTATTTT
>TRBD2|.|TRBV24-1|TRBJ2-2
CATSDLRTSGTLTGELFF
TGTGCCACCAGTGATTTGAGGACTAGCGGGACCCTCACCGGGGAGCTGTTTTTT
>.|few|TRBV12-3/TRBV12-4|TRBJ2-5
CASSFVSFGEGKTQYF
TGTGCCAGCAGTTTTGTTTCGTTTGGAGAGGGGAAGACCCAGTACTTC
>.|many|TRBV20-1|TRBJ2-7
CSASGAGAGYEQYF
TGCAGTGCTAGCGGTGCTGGAGCAGGCTACGAGCAGTACTTC
>TRBD2|.|TRBV6-4|TRBJ2-5
CASSDRLAGAWAQYF
TGTGCCAGCAGTGATAGACTAGCGGGGGCTTGGGCCCAGTACTTC
>.|few|TRBV4-1|TRBJ2-1
CASSQVWIHNEQFF
TGCGCCAGCAGCCAAGTTTGGATCCACAATGAGCAGTTCTTC
>.|many|TRBV7-2|TRBJ2-3
CASSLRQVSTDTQYF
TGTGCCAGCAGCTTACGACAGGTTAGCACAGATACGCAGTATTTT
>.|many|TRBV7-2|TRBJ2-3
CASSLSGPGTSTDTQYF
TGTGCCAGCAGCTTAAGCGGTCCAGGGACTAGCACAGATACGCAGTATTTT
>.|many|TRBV6-1|TRBJ1-1
CASKGAVDTEAFF
TGTGCCAGCAAAGGGGCAGTTGACACTGAAGCTTTCTTT
>TRBD2|few|TRBV5-1|TRBJ2-3
CASSREPSGWADTQYF
TGCGCCAGCAGCAGGGAACCTAGCGGTTGGGCAGATACGCAGTATTTT
>TRBD1|many|TRBV12-3/TRBV12-4|TRBJ1-1
CASSPTTGGAEAFF
TGTGCCAGCAGTCCAACCACAGGGGGGGCTGAAGCTTTCTTT
>TRBD1|few|TRBV27|TRBJ1-1
CASSSRQGGTEAFF
TGTGCCAGCAGTTCCCGACAGGGGGGCACTGAAGCTTTCTTT
>.|many|TRBV19|TRBJ1-1
CASSIGGGEAFF
TGTGCCAGTAGTATCGGAGGAGGGGAAGCTTTCTTT
>TRBD2|few|TRBV30|TRBJ2-7
CAWKDRLAAVYEQYF
TGTGCCTGGAAAGACCGACTAGCGGCCGTCTACGAGCAGTACTTC
>.|few|TRBV20-1|TRBJ1-5
CSVLPDSNQPQHF
TGCAGTGTTTTGCCAGATAGCAATCAGCCCCAGCATTTT
>.|many|TRBV9|TRBJ2-7
CASSVGPPYEQYF
TGTGCCAGCAGTGTGGGTCCCCCCTACGAGCAGTACTTC
>TRBD2|many|TRBV12-3/TRBV12-4|TRBJ2-1
CASSLGTSAGISYNEQFF
TGTGCCAGCAGTTTAGGGACTAGCGCAGGGATTTCCTACAATGAGCAGTTCTTC
>TRBD1|many|TRBV20-1|TRBJ2-5
CSAMDRANQETQYF
TGCAGTGCTATGGACAGGGCTAACCAAGAGACCCAGTACTTC
>TRBD1|few|TRBV29-1|TRBJ2-3
CSVTQGAPDTQYF
TGCAGCGTAACCCAGGGGGCACCCGATACGCAGTATTTT
>.|many|TRBV28|TRBJ2-7
CASSLRTPTYEQYF
TGTGCCAGCAGTCTTCGGACACCAACCTACGAGCAGTACTTC
>.|many|TRBV27|TRBJ1-6
CASSDARLVMGNSPLHF
TGTGCCAGCAGCGACGCACGGCTTGTAATGGGAAATTCACCCCTCCACTTT
>.|.|TRBV3-1|TRBJ1-2
CASSQGPYGYAF
TGTGCCAGCAGCCAAGGGCCCTATGGCTACGCCTTC
>.|.|TRBV9|TRBJ1-1
CASSWGAGQDTEAFF
TGCGCCAGCAGCTGGGGGGCAGGGCAGGACACTGAAGCTTTCTTT
>.|few|TRBV10-2|TRBJ2-2
CASSVGQTGELFF
TGCGCCAGCAGTGTTGGGCAGACCGGGGAGCTGTTTTTT
>.|few|TRBV5-1|TRBJ1-1
CASSSTPRNTEAFF
TGCGCCAGCAGCTCAACTCCGCGGAACACTGAAGCTTTCTTT